This paragraph covers one T cell receptor beta chain sequence. What this receptor recognizes is not known. No much larger clone is present one base from it, and per-base qualities are unavailable. This sample is part of a study of control samples from healthy donors and cancer patients (dated by TCRdb to between 2020 and 2021). Libraries were constructed by the immunoSEQ multiplex PCR assay. The source is immuneACCESS, and TCRdb retained only in-frame sequences with V and J called. Part of the clones is not carried over; for the studies checked, unresolved V genes explain less than half of this, and the remainder is unexplained. This sample lists roughly 220,000 clones; around 94% were detected once. The top ten clones comprise approximately 1.5% of the sample. The sequence was collected from a man in his forties or fifties in good health. The sample consisted of blood.

The sequence in DNA is TGTGCCAGTAGTATACCACAGGGGGGCCCCGGGGAGCTGTTTTTT. It translates to CASSIPQGGPGELFF. This sequence uses TRBV19 and TRBJ2-2, with 8 bases in between that match TRBD1. Relative to germline, V is missing 2 bases and J is missing 6 bases, with 5 bases of the junction outside any gene match. From its cysteine to its phenylalanine, the CDR3 spans 15 amino acids. Only the CDR3 region is kept as DNA, spanning 45 bases read in frame from base 1. Taken from the germline V gene (reference sequence), the CDR1 and CDR2 loops are LNHDA and SQIVND.